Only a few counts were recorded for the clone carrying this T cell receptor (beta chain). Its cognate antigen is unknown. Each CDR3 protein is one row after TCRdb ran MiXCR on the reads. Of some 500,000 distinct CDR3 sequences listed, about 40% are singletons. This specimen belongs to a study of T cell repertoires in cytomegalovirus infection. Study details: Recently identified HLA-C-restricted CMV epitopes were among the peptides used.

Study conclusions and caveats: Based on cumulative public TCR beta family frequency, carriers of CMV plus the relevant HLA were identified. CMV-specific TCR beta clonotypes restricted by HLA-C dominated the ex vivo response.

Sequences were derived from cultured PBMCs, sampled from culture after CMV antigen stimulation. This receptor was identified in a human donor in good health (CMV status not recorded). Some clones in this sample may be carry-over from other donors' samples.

The CDR3 region is CASSDDRYEQYF. The CDR3 nucleotides are TGTGCCAGCAGCGACGATCGCTACGAGCAGTACTTC. The genes are TRBV7-2 and TRBJ2-7; D is undetermined. Germline values: CDR1 SGHTA, CDR2 FQGNSA. The ends were cut back, 5 bases at V and 3 bases at J, with 8 bases in the middle. There are 12 residues in the CDR3.